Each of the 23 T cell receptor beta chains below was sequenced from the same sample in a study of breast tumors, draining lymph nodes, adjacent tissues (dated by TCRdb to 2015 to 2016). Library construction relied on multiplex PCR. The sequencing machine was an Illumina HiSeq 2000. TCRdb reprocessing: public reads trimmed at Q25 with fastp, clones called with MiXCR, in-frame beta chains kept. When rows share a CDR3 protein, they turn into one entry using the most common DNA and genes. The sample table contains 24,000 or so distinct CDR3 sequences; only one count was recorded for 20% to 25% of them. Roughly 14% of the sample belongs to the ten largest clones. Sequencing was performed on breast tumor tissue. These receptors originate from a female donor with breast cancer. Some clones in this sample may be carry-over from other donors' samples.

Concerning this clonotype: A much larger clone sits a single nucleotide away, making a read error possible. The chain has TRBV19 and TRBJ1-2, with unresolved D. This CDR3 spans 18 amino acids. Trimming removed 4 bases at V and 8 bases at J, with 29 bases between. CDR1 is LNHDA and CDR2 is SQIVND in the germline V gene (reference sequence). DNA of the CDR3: TGTGCCAGTAGTACCTACCTCCATCGGACGGACCTAGAGAGGGGCTACACCTTC. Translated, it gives CASSTYLHRTDLERGYTF.

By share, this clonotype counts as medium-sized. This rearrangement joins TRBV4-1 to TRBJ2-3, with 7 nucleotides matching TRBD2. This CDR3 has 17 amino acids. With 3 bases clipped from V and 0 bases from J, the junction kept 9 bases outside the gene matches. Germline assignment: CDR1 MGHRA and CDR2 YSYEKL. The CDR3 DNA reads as TGCGCCAGCAGCCACCCGGAGCGGGGTACTAGCACAGATACGCAGTATTTT. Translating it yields CASSHPERGTSTDTQYF.

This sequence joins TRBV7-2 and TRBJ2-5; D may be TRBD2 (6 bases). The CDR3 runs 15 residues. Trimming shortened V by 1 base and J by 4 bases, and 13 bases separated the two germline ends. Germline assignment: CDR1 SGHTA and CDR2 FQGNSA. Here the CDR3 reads CASSLVVTRGETQYF. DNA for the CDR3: TGTGCCAGCAGCTTAGTGGTGACTAGGGGAGAGACCCAGTACTTC. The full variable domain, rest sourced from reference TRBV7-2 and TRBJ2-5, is GAGVSQSPSNKVTEKGKDVELRCDPISGHTALYWYRQSLGQGLEFLIYFQGNSAPDKSGLPSDRFSAERTGGSVSTLTIQRTQQEDSAVYLCASSLVVTRGETQYFGPGTRLLVL.

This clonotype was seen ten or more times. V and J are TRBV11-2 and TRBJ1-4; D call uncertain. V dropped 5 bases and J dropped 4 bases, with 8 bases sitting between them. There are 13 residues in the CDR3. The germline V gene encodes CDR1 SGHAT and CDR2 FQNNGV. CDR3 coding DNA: TGTGCCAGCAGCCCCGCGCTTAATGAAAAACTGTTTTTT. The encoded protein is CASSPALNEKLFF. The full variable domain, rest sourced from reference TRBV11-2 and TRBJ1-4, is EAGVAQSPRYKIIEKRQSVAFWCNPISGHATLYWYQQILGQGPKLLIQFQNNGVVDDSQLPKDRFSAERLKGVDSTLKIQPAKLEDSAVYLCASSPALNEKLFFGSGTQLSVL.

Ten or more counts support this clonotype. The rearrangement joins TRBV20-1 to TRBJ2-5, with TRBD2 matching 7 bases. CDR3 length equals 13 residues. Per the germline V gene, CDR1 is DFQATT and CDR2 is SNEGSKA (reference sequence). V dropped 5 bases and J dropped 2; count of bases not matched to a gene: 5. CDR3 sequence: CSAATSAQETQYF. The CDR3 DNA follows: TGCAGTGCTGCAACTAGCGCACAAGAGACCCAGTACTTC.

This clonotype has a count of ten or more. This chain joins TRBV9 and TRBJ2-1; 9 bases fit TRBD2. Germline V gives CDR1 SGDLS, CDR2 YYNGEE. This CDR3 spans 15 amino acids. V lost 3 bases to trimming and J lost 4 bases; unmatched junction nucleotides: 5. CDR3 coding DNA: TGTGCCAGCAGCGCCAGACTAGCGGAGTACAATGAGCAGTTCTTC. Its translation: CASSARLAEYNEQFF.

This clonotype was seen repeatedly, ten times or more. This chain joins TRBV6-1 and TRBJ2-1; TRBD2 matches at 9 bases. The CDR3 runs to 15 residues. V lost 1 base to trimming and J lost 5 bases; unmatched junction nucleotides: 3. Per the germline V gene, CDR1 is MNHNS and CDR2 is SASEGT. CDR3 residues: CASSEGAGGNNEQFF. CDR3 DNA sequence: TGTGCCAGCAGTGAAGGTGCGGGAGGGAACAATGAGCAGTTCTTC.

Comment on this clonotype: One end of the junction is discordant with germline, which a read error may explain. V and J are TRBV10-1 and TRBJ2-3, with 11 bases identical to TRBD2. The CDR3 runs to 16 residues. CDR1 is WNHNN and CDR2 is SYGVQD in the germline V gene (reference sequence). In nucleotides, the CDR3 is TGCGCCAGCAGCGAAGGGACTAGCGGAGGTTCAGATACGCACTATTTT. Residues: CASSEGTSGGSDTHYF.

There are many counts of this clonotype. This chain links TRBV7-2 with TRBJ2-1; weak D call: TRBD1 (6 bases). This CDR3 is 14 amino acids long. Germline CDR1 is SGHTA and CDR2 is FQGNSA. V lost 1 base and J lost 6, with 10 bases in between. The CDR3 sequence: CASSLGRTVNEQFF. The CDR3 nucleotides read TGTGCCAGCAGCTTAGGTCGGACAGTCAATGAGCAGTTCTTC.

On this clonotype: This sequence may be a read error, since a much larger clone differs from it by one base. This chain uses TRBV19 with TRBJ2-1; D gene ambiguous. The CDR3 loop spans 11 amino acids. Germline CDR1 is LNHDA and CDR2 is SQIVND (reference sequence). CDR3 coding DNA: TGTGCCTGTAGTAACCTCGATGAGCAGTTCTTC. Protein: CACSNLDEQFF. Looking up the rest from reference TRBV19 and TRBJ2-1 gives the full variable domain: DGGITQSPKYLFRKEGQNVTLSCEQNLNHDAMYWYRQDPGQGLRLIYYSQIVNDFQKGDIAEGYSVSREKKESFPLTVTSAQKNPTAFYLCACSNLDEQFFGPGTRLTVL.

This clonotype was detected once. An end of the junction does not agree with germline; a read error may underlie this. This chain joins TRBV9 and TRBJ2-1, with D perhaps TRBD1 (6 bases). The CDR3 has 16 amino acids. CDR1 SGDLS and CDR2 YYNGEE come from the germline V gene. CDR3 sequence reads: CAGSEGDWPIYNEQFF. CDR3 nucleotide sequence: TGTGCCGGCAGCGAGGGGGATTGGCCGATCTACAACGAGCAGTTCTTC.

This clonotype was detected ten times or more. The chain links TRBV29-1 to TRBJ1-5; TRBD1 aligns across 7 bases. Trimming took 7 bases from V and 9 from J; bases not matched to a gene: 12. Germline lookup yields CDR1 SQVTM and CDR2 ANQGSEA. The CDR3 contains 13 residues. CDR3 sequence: CSALGTAEGPQHF. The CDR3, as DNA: TGCAGCGCCCTCGGGACAGCAGAAGGGCCCCAGCATTTT.

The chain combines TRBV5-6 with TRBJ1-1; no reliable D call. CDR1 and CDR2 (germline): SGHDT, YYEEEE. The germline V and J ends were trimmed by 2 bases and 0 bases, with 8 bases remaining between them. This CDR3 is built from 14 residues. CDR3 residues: CASSLFVMNTEAFF. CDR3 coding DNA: TGTGCCAGCAGCTTATTTGTTATGAACACTGAAGCTTTCTTT. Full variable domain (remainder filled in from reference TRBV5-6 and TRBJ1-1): DAGVTQSPTHLIKTRGQQVTLRCSPKSGHDTVSWYQQALGQGPQFIFQYYEEEERQRGNFPDRFSGHQFPNYSSELNVNALLLGDSALYLCASSLFVMNTEAFFGQGTRLTVV.

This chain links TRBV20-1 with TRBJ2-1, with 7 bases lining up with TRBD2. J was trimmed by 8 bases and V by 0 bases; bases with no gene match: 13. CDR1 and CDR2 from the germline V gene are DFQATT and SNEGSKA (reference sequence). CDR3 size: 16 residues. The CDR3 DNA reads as TGCAGTGCTAGAGAGACCCGGGACTACCGCGAAGATGAGCAGTTCTTC. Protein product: CSARETRDYREDEQFF.

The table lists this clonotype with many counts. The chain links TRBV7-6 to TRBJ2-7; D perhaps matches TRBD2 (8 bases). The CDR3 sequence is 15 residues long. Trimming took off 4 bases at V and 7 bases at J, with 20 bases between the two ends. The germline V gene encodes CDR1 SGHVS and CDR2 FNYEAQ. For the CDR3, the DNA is TGTGCCAGCAGCTCCAGAGCGGGAGCAGGGGGTGAGCAGTACTTC. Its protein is CASSSRAGAGGEQYF.

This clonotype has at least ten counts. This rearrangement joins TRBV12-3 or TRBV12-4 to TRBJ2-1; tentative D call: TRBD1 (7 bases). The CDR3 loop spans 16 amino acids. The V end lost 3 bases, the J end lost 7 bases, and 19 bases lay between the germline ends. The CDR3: CASSFSMRQGGNEQFF. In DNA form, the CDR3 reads TGTGCCAGCAGTTTTTCCATGCGACAGGGAGGAAATGAGCAGTTCTTC.

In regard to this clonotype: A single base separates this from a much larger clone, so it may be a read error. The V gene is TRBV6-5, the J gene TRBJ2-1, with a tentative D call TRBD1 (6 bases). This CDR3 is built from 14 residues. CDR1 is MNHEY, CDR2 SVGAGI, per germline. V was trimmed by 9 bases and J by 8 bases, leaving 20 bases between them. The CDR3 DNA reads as TGTGCCAGTGACAATACAGGGAATGGGGATGAGCAGTTCTTC. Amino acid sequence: CASDNTGNGDEQFF.

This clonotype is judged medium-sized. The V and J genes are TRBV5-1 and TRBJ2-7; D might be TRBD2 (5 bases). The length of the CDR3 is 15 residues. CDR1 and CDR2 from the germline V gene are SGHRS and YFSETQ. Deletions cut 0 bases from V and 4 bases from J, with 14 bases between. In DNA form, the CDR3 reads TGCGCCAGCAGCTTGGCCGAGGGTTCTGCGTACGAGCAGTACTTC. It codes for CASSLAEGSAYEQYF.

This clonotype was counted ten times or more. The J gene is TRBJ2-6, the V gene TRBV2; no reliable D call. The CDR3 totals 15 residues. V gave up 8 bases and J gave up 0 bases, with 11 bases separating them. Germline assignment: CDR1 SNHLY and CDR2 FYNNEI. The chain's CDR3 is CASLLTYSGANVLTF. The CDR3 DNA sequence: TGTGCCAGCCTTCTCACATACTCTGGGGCCAACGTCCTGACTTTC.

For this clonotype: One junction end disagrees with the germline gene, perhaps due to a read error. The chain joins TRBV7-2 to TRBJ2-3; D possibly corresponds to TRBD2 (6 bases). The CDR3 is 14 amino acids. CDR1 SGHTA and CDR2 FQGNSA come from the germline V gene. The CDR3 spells CASSLVSSADTQYF. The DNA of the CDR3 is TGCGCCAGCAGCTTAGTGTCTAGCGCAGATACGCAGTATTTT.

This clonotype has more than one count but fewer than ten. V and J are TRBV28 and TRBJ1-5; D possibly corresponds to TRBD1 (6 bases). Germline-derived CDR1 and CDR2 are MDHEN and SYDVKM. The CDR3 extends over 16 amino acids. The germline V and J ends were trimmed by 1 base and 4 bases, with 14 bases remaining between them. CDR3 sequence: CASSLFERTDNQPQHF. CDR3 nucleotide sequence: TGTGCCAGCAGTTTATTTGAGAGGACAGATAATCAGCCCCAGCATTTT. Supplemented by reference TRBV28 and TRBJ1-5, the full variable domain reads DVKVTQSSRYLVKRTGEKVFLECVQDMDHENMFWYRQDPGLGLRLIYFSYDVKMKEKGDIPEGYSVSREKKERFSLILESASTNQTSMYLCASSLFERTDNQPQHFGDGTRLSIL.

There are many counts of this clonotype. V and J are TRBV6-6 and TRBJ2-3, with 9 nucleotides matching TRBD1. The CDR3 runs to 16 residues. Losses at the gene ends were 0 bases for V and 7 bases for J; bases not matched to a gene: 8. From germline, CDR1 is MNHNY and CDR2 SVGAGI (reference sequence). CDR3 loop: CASSYSIGTGKNTQYF. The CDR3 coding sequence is TGTGCCAGCAGTTACTCGATAGGGACAGGGAAAAATACGCAGTATTTT.

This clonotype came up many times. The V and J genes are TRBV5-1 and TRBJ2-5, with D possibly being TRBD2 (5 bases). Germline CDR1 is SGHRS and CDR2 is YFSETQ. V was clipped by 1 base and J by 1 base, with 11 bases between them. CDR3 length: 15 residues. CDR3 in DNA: TGCGCCAGCAGCTTGTCTGCTAGCAGCCAAGAGACCCAGTACTTC. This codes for CASSLSASSQETQYF.